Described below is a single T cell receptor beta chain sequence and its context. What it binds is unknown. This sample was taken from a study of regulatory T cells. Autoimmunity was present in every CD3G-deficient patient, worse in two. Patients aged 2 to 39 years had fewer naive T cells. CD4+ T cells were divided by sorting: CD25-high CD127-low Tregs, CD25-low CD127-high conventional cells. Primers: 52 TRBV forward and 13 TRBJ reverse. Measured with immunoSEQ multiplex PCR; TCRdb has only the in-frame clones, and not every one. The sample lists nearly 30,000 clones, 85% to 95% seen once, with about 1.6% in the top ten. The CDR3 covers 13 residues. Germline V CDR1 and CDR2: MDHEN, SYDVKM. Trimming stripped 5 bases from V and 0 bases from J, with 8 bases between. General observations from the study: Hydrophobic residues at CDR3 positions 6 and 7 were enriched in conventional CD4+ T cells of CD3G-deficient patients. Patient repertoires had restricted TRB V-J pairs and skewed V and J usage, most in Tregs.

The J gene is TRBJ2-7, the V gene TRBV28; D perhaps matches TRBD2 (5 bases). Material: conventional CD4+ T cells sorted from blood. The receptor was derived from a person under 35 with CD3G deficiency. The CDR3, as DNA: TGTGCCAGCAGTGGACTGTACTCCTACGAGCAGTACTTC. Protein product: CASSGLYSYEQYF.